This T cell receptor beta chain derives from a study of blood T cell repertoires in COVID-19. Sequenced by immunoSEQ multiplex PCR; TCRdb stores in-frame clones only, minus some. The sample contains 200,000 to 250,000 clones, around 91% of which appear only once. Which cohort a participant joined came from the clinical history participants gave. Those designated as exposed participants met a COVID-19 case within 2 weeks before study entry. Germline V gene lookup returns CDR1 SGHTA and CDR2 FQGNSA. V was clipped by 8 bases and J by 3 bases, with 11 bases between them. CDR3 length: 12 residues. The rearrangement links TRBV7-2 to TRBJ2-7, with D maybe TRBD1 (6 bases). This clonotype was obtained from a man younger than 40 who had been exposed to COVID-19. Sequencing used PBMCs or T cells enriched from blood (not recorded which). The CDR3 bases are TGTGCCAGCGTTACACAGGGCTACGAGCAGTACTTC. It yields the protein CASVTQGYEQYF.